This T cell receptor beta chain is drawn from a study of T cell repertoires in cytomegalovirus infection (dated by TCRdb to between 2017 and 2020). Regarding the research as a whole: Recently identified HLA-C-restricted CMV epitopes, whose presentation resists viral immunomodulation, were targeted by peptide stimulations together with well-studied HLA-B-restricted epitopes. Donor HLA type was relevant to the analysis, because carriage of CMV infection together with the matching HLA type was indicated by public TCR beta signatures. Findings and caveats that apply to the study as a whole: In the ex vivo response, HLA-C-restricted CMV-specific TCR beta clonotypes were dominant, and in two of eight donors the single most frequent clonotype came from this HLA-C-restricted group. Carriers of CMV infection plus the relevant HLA type were discriminated by the cumulative frequency of public TCR beta family members in the study cohort and in an independent roughly 370-donor cohort.

Sequencing relied on an Illumina HiSeq 1500. TCRdb took the public reads, trimmed them with fastp at Q25, ran MiXCR for clone calling and kept in-frame beta chains. Rows merge per CDR3 protein into single entries with the most common DNA and genes. The sample includes over 250,000 distinct CDR3 sequences, with about 20% observed a single time. The leading ten clones occupy approximately 19% of the sample. Trimming takes 0 bases from V and 8 bases from J, and the germline ends sit 12 bases apart. The CDR3 runs 14 amino acids, cysteine and phenylalanine included. The only DNA kept is the CDR3, 42 bases in frame from the first base. The germline V gene gives CDR1 as MGHRA and CDR2 as YSYEKL. This clonotype was seen more than once but under ten times. Its antigen specificity is not known. Per-base quality was not reported, and no clone a single base away is much larger than it. The label giving this sample's treatment or condition can be read as: in vitro stimulation with specific CMV peptide epitopes to enrich CMV-specific T cells.

The chain uses TRBV4-1 and TRBJ2-3; the D segment cannot be called with confidence. The sample consisted of cultured PBMCs, taken from culture after CMV antigen stimulation. The receptor was derived from a human donor in good health (CMV status not recorded). Some clones in this sample may be carry-over from other donors' samples. The DNA sequence is given as TGCGCCAGCAGCCAAGATGATACTGACGTTACGCAGTATTTT. Its protein product is CASSQDDTDVTQYF.